This TCR beta chain was captured by sequencing in a study of T cells in Graves' hyperthyroidism and ophthalmopathy. RNA transcripts yielded amplified TCR beta CDR3 regions. HTBI primers were used for first-round RT-PCR of the TCR CDR3. TCRdb independently ran MiXCR on the multiplex PCR reads; one entry per CDR3 protein. In the table there are over 250,000 distinct CDR3 sequences, 20% to 30% of which are singletons. This clonotype occurred many times. Patients having uncontrolled infection, another autoimmune disease, pregnancy or lactation were not included. Thyroid ultrasound, orbital computed tomography, clinical symptoms, and serum thyroxine and TRAb underpinned diagnoses. V was pared by 3 bases and J by 6 bases, with 21 bases between. The CDR3 is made up of 17 amino acids. Per the germline V gene, CDR1 is MNHEY and CDR2 is SVGAGI.

The source of this sequence is a man in his forties with Graves' hyperthyroidism that later progressed to Graves' ophthalmopathy. Sequenced material: blood. This chain connects TRBV6-5 to TRBJ1-5; D remains unclear. The CDR3 bases are TGTGCCAGCAGTTATTCTATTAAGCGCTTTTTGGCTCAGCCCCAGCATTTT. It specifies CASSYSIKRFLAQPQHF.